This TCR beta chain was captured in a study of STAT3 mutations in large granular lymphocyte leukemia. In the study overall: Over half of T-LGLL patients had one or more immunosuppressive regimens.

Overall study results and limits: At least one immunodominant TCR beta clonotype appeared in every T-cell large granular lymphocyte leukemia patient. Some patients had dominant TCR clones larger than their STAT3 mutant burden.

Germline V gives CDR1 SGHTA, CDR2 FQGNSA. The junction had 6 bases not matched to a gene; V was cut back by 6 bases and J by 4 bases. This CDR3 is built from 15 residues. For this clone: Its target is not known.

Each sample's TCRbeta library yielded on average approximately 41,000 productive templates. Sequencing was performed with immunoSEQ multiplex PCR; in TCRdb, only in-frame clones are kept and a portion is missing. This sample has just over 15,000 clones, with around nine tenths found just once. This chain uses TRBV7-2 with TRBJ2-2, with 9 bases fitting TRBD1. The source is a woman aged 50 to 60 with T-cell large granular lymphocyte leukemia. Some clones in this sample may be carry-over from other donors' samples. The sample consisted of peripheral blood mononuclear cells. CDR3 nucleotides: TGTGCCAGCAGACGGGACAGGGCGGGCACCGGGGAGCTGTTTTTT. As protein: CASRRDRAGTGELFF.